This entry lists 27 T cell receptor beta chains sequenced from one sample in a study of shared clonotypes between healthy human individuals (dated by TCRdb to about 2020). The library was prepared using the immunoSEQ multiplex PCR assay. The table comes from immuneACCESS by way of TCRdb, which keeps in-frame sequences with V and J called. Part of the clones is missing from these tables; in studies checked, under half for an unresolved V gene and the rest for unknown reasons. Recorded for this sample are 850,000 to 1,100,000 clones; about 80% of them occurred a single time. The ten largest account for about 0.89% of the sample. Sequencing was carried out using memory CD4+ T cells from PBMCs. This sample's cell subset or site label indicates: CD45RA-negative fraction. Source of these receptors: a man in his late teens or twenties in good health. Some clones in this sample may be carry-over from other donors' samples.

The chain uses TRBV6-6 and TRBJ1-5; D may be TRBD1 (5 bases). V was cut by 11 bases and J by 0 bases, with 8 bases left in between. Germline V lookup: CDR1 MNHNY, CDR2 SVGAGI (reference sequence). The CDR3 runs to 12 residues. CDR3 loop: CAGGFSNQPQHF. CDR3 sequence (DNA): TGTGCCGGGGGATTTAGCAATCAGCCCCAGCATTTT.

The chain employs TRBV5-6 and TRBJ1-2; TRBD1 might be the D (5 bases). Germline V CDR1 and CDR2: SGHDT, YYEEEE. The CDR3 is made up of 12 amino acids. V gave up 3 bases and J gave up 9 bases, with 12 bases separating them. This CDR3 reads CASSWDQDRYTF. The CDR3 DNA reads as TGTGCCAGCAGCTGGGACCAGGATCGCTACACCTTC. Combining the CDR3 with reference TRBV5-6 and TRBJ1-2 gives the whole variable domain DAGVTQSPTHLIKTRGQQVTLRCSPKSGHDTVSWYQQALGQGPQFIFQYYEEEERQRGNFPDRFSGHQFPNYSSELNVNALLLGDSALYLCASSWDQDRYTFGSGTRLTVV.

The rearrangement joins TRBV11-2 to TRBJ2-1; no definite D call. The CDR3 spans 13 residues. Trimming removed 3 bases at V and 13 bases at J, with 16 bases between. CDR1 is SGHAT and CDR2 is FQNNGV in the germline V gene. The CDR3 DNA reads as TGTGCCAGCAGCTTTTCCGGAGCACCGAGACAGTTCTTC. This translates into CASSFSGAPRQFF.

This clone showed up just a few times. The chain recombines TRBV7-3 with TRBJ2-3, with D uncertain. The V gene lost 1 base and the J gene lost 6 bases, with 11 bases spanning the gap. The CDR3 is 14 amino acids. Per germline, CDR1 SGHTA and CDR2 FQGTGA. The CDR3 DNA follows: TGTGCCAGCAGCTTAAATCCGGCAGTGGATACGCAGTATTTT. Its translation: CASSLNPAVDTQYF.

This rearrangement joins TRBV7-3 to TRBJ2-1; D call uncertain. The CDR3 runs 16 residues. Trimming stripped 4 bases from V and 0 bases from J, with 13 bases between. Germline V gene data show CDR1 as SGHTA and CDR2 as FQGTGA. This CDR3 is CASSSRAASSYNEQFF. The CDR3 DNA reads TGTGCCAGCAGCTCCCGGGCCGCGAGCTCCTACAATGAGCAGTTCTTC.

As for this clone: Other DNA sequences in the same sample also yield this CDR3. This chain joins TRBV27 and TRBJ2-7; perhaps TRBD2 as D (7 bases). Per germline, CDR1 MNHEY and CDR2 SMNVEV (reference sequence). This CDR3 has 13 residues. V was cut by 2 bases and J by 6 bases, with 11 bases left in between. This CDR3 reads CASSLEGGGEQYF. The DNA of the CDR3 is TGTGCCAGCAGTTTAGAGGGGGGGGGCGAGCAGTACTTC.

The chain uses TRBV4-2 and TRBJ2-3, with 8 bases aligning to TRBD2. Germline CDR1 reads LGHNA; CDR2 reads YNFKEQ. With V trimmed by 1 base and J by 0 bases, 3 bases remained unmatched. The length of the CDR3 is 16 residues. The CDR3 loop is CASSQGASGSTDTQYF. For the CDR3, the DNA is TGTGCCAGCAGCCAAGGCGCTAGCGGGAGCACAGATACGCAGTATTTT.

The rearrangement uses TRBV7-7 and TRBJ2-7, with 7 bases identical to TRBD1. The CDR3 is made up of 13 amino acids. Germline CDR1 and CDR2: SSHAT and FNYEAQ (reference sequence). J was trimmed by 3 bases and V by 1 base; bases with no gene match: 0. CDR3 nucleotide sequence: TGTGCCAGCAGCTTAGGGACAGGCTACGAGCAGTACTTC. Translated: CASSLGTGYEQYF.

The CDR3 spells CASSLSPIGEMTQYF. Here the CDR3 DNA reads TGTGCCAGCAGTTTAAGTCCGATAGGAGAGATGACCCAGTACTTC. The rearrangement links TRBV27 to TRBJ2-5; D is ambiguous. Trimming took off 2 bases at V and 7 bases at J, with 17 bases between the two ends. Germline V gives CDR1 MNHEY, CDR2 SMNVEV (reference sequence). The CDR3 has 15 amino acids.

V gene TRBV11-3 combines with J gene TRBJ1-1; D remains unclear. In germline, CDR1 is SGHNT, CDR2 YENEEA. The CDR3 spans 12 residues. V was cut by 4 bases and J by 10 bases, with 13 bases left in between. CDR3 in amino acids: CASSSGPPGAFF. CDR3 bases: TGTGCCAGCAGCTCTGGACCCCCGGGAGCTTTCTTT.

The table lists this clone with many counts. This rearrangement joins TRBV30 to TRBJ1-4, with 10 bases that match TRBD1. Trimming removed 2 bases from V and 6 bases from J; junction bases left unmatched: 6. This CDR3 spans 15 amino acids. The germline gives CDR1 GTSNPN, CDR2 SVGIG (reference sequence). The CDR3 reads CAWSPRGTGDEKLFF. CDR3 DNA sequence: TGTGCCTGGAGTCCCCGAGGGACAGGGGATGAAAAACTGTTTTTT.

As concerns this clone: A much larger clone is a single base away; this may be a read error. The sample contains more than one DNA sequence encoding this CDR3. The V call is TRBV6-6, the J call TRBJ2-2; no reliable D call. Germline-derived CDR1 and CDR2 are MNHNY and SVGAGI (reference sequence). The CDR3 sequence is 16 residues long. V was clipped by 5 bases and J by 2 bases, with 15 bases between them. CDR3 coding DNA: TGTGCCAGCAGTATGAGCTTGGGCGCAAACACCGGGGAGCTGTTTTTT. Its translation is CASSMSLGANTGELFF.

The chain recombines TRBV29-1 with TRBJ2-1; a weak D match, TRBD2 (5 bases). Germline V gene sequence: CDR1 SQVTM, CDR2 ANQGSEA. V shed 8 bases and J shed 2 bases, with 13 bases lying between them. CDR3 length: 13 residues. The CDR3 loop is CSHGADAYNEQFF. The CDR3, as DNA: TGCAGCCACGGAGCGGATGCCTACAATGAGCAGTTCTTC.

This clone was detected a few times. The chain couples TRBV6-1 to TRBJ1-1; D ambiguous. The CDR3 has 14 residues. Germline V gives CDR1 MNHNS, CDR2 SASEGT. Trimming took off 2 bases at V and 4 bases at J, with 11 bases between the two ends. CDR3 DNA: TGTGCCAGCAGTGAACTATCAGGTGGCACTGAAGCTTTCTTT. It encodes CASSELSGGTEAFF.

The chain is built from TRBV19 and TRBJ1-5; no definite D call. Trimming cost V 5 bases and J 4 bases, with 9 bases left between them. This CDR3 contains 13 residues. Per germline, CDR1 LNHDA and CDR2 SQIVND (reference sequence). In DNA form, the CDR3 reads TGTGCCAGTAGTTTCGGACCGAATCAGCCCCAGCATTTT. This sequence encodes CASSFGPNQPQHF.

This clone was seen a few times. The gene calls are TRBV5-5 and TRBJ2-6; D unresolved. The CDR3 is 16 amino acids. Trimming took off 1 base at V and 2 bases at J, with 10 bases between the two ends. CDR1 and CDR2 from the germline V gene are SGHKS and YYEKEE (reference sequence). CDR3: CASSLYGSTGANVLTF. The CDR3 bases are TGTGCCAGCAGCTTGTACGGTTCCACTGGGGCCAACGTCCTGACTTTC.

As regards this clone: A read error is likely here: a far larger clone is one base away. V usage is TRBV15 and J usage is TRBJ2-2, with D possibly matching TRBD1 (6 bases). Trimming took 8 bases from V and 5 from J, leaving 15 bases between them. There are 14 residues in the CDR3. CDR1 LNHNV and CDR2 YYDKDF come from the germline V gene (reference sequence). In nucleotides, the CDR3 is TGTGCCACCCGACAGGAGATGGGAACCGGGGAGCTGTTTTTT. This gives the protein CATRQEMGTGELFF.

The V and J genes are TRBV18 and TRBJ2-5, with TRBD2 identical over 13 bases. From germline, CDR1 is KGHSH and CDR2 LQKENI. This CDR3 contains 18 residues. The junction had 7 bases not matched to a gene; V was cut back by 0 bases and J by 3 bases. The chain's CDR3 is CASSPPSGTSGMEETQYF. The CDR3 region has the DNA TGTGCCAGCTCACCACCGTCGGGGACTAGCGGGATGGAAGAGACCCAGTACTTC.

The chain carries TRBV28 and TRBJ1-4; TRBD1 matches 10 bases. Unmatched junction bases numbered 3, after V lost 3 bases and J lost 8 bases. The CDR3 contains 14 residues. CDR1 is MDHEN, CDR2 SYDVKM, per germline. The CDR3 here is CASSLGTGAEKLFF. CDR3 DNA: TGTGCCAGCAGTTTGGGGACAGGGGCCGAAAAACTGTTTTTT.

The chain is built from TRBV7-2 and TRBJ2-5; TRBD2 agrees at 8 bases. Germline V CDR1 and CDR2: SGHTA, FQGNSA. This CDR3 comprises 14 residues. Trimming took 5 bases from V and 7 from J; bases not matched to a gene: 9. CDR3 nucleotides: TGTGCCAGCAGCGCAAGCGGGAGATGGGGGACCCAGTACTTC. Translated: CASSASGRWGTQYF. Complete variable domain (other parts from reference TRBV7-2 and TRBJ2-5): GAGVSQSPSNKVTEKGKDVELRCDPISGHTALYWYRQSLGQGLEFLIYFQGNSAPDKSGLPSDRFSAERTGGSVSTLTIQRTQQEDSAVYLCASSASGRWGTQYFGPGTRLLVL.

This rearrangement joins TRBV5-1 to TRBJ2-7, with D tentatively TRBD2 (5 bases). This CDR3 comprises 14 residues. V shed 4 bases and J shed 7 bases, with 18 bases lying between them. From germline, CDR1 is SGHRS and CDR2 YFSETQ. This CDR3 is CASSPPSYSGEQYF. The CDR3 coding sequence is TGCGCCAGCAGCCCCCCGAGCTATTCGGGGGAGCAGTACTTC.

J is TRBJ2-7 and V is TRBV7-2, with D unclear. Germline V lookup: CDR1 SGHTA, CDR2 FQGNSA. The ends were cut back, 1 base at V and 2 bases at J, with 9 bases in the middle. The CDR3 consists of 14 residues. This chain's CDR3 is CASSLDWTAYEQYF. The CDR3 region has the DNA TGTGCCAGCAGCTTAGACTGGACGGCCTACGAGCAGTACTTC.

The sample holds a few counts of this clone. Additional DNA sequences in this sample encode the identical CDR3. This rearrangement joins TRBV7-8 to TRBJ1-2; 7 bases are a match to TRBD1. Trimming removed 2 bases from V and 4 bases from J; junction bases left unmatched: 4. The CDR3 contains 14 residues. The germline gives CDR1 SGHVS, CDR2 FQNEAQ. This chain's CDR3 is CASSLSRDSYGYTF. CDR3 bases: TGTGCCAGCAGCTTAAGTCGGGACAGCTATGGCTACACCTTC. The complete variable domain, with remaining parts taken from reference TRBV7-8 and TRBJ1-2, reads GAGVSQSPRYKVAKRGQDVALRCDPISGHVSLFWYQQALGQGPEFLTYFQNEAQLDKSGLPSDRFFAERPEGSVSTLKIQRTQQEDSAVYLCASSLSRDSYGYTFGSGTRLTVV.

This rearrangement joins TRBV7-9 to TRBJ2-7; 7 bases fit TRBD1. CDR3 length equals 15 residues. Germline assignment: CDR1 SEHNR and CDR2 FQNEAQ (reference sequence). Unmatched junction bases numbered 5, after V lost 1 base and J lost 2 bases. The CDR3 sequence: CASSLGGQTTYEQYF. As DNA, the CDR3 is TGTGCCAGCAGCTTAGGGGGACAGACAACCTACGAGCAGTACTTC.

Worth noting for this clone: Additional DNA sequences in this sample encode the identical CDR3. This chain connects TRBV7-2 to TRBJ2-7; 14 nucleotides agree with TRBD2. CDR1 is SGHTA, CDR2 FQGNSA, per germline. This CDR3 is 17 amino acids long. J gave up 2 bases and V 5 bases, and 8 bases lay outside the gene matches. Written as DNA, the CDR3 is TGTGCCAGCAGCCTCCAGGGACTAGCGGGAGATCCCTACGAGCAGTACTTC. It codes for CASSLQGLAGDPYEQYF.

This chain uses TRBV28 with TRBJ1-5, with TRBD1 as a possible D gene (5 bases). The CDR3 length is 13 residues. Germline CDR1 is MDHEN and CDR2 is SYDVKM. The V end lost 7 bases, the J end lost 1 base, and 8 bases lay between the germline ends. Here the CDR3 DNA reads TGTGCCAGCACAAGACAGAGCAATCAGCCCCAGCATTTT. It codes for CASTRQSNQPQHF.

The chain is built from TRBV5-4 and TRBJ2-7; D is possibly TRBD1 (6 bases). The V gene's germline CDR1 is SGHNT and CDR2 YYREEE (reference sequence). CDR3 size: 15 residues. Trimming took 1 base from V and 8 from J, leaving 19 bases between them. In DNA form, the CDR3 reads TGTGCCAGCAGCTTGCAATCACGGCAGGGGTATAAGCAGTACTTC. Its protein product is CASSLQSRQGYKQYF.